This is a list of T cell receptor beta chains from one sample in a study of blood T cell repertoires in COVID-19. TCRdb's copy holds only in-frame clones and misses some; the assay was immunoSEQ multiplex PCR. The table has hundreds of thousands of clones, nearly 90% seen once. The sequencing input was PBMCs or T cells enriched from blood (not recorded which). Receptor source: a young woman who had been exposed to COVID-19. CDR3s leave out the opening cysteine and the closing phenylalanine or tryptophan.

v_call: TRBV27
j_call: TRBJ2-5
cdr3_aa: ASRELAGGRETQY

v_call: TRBV2
j_call: TRBJ1-3
cdr3_aa: ASTAEGSGNTIY

v_call: TRBV29-1
j_call: TRBJ1-2
cdr3_aa: SVATGFYGYT

v_call: TRBV5-1
j_call: TRBJ2-7
cdr3_aa: ASSFGLAGPYEQY

v_call: TRBV5-4
j_call: TRBJ1-1
cdr3_aa: ASSAGQFGSYTEAF

v_call: TRBV24-1
j_call: TRBJ1-2
cdr3_aa: ATADWQGGGYT

v_call: TRBV2
j_call: TRBJ2-2
cdr3_aa: ASSGTGDTGELF

v_call: TRBV24-1
j_call: TRBJ2-7
cdr3_aa: ATSEVTSGTYEQY

v_call: TRBV4-1
j_call: TRBJ1-3
cdr3_aa: ASSQQTGGANTIY

v_call: TRBV11-2
j_call: TRBJ2-7
cdr3_aa: ASSAHSSNHEQY

v_call: TRBV5-1
j_call: TRBJ2-5
cdr3_aa: ASSLPATSGGQETQY